This T cell receptor beta chain is drawn from a study of CD8 T cells in ankylosing spondylitis (dated by TCRdb to about 2017). At the level of the whole study: The study set out to find disease-linked TCR variants by profiling T cell receptor beta repertoires in ankylosing spondylitis patients and healthy donors. The full study cohort comprised 20 to 30 ankylosing spondylitis patients and 110 or so healthy donors. Peripheral blood was sampled, and synovial fluid was also collected from ankylosing spondylitis patients. General conclusions and limits of the study: Some motif variants were previously reported in synovial fluid and blood of reactive arthritis patients, suggesting common disease-initiation mechanisms. The disease-linked clones had a CD8+ phenotype and were found at relatively low frequencies in peripheral blood. Significant enrichment of the disease-linked clones was reported in matched synovial fluid samples from ankylosing spondylitis patients. Blood from ankylosing spondylitis patients appeared to be characterized by a TCR beta motif composed of roughly eight highly homologous amino acid variants.

Data came from an Illumina HiSeq 2500. Quantitative 5'-RACE with molecular barcodes was the method used to prepare the TCR beta libraries. The study's processing was this. Disease-linked TCR variants were identified with a new computational method built on a probabilistic model of VDJ rearrangement. TCRdb took the public reads, trimmed them with fastp at Q25, ran MiXCR for clone calling and kept in-frame beta chains. Each entry merges the rows of one CDR3 protein and shows their most common DNA and genes. The V and J calls come from TCRdb's annotation, not from the publication. This sample has about 250,000 distinct CDR3 sequences in its table, and approximately 7.6% of those were observed once. The ten largest make up more than 4% of the sample. This clonotype was seen many times. There is no known antigen for this receptor. No quality values exist for individual bases; no much larger clone is one base distant.

From cysteine to phenylalanine, the CDR3 is 15 amino acids long. Kept here is only the CDR3 DNA, which spans 45 bases and is read in frame from base 1. Per the germline V gene (reference sequence), LNHNV is the CDR1 and YYDKDF is the CDR2. Unmatched junction bases come to 7, with V trimmed by 4 bases and J by 4 bases. The sequence was obtained from a female donor with ankylosing spondylitis or in good health (not recorded which). Sequencing was performed on blood, either unsorted or a sorted T cell fraction (not recorded which). Here the chain combines TRBV15 and TRBJ1-1, with 9 central nucleotides matching TRBD1. CDR3 loop: CATSIDRTGVTEAFF. In nucleotide form, the sequence is TGTGCCACCAGCATAGATCGGACAGGGGTCACTGAAGCTTTCTTT.